These T cell receptor beta chains were read from a single sample in a study of blood T cells in healthy people across ages. TCRdb ran MiXCR on the 5' RACE reads and lists one entry per CDR3 protein. The repertoire holds 1.5 million to 2 million distinct CDR3 sequences, with about 50% as singletons. The sample comprised blood. All receptors come from a woman between 40 and 55 years old in good health. Each CDR3 is given with its conserved first and last residue. The order of the fields is clone size, D gene, J gene, V gene, CDR3 protein, CDR3 DNA. A D gene is named only where the DNA matches it firmly. Some rows mark clone size as missing; the rest say once, few, many or name a class of expanded clone.

. . TRBJ1-2 TRBV20-1 CSAKGGGLGYGYTF TGCAGTGCTAAAGGAGGGGGTCTGGGCTATGGCTACACCTTC
few . TRBJ2-1 TRBV20-1 CSARVSGGPPYGGNEQFF TGCAGTGCTAGAGTATCGGGGGGCCCTCCCTATGGAGGTAATGAGCAGTTCTTC
. TRBD1 TRBJ2-1 TRBV2 CASIALTGDNEQFF TGTGCCAGCATTGCACTGACAGGGGACAATGAGCAGTTCTTC
many . TRBJ2-5 TRBV6-5 CASSYSGGQETQYF TGTGCCAGCAGTTACTCGGGGGGTCAAGAGACCCAGTACTTC
. . TRBJ2-4 TRBV20-1 CSAARTASKGIQYF TGCAGTGCCGCACGGACAGCCTCTAAAGGAATTCAGTACTTC
. . TRBJ2-1 TRBV2 CASKKGLGNEQFF TGTGCCAGCAAAAAAGGGTTAGGCAATGAGCAGTTCTTC
few . TRBJ2-7 TRBV28 CASSMQGYEQYF TGTGCCAGCAGTATGCAGGGGTACGAGCAGTACTTC
. TRBD1 TRBJ2-5 TRBV7-9 CASSTHNGDREETQYF TGTGCCAGCAGCACCCACAACGGGGACAGGGAAGAGACCCAGTACTTC
few . TRBJ2-5 TRBV7-6 CASSLDPWAKETQYF TGTGCCAGCAGCTTAGATCCTTGGGCGAAAGAGACCCAGTACTTC
. . TRBJ2-3 TRBV6-5 CASRRAITDTQYF TGTGCCAGCAGAAGGGCCATCACAGATACGCAGTATTTT
few . TRBJ2-5 TRBV6-1 CASSEIIGGAQETQYF TGTGCCAGCAGTGAAATCATAGGCGGGGCCCAAGAGACCCAGTACTTC
few . TRBJ2-7 TRBV20-1 CSAPTLSEYEQYF TGCAGTGCGCCAACCCTTAGCGAGTACGAGCAGTACTTC
few TRBD2 TRBJ2-7 TRBV20-1 CSARKPRTSYEQYF TGCAGTGCTAGGAAACCAAGGACTAGCTACGAGCAGTACTTC
. . TRBJ1-2 TRBV5-4 CASTLAGNYGYTF TGTGCCAGCACCCTCGCGGGGAACTATGGCTACACCTTC
few . TRBJ2-1 TRBV11-3 CASSPRDENEQFF TGTGCCAGCAGCCCCCGGGACGAAAATGAGCAGTTCTTC
. TRBD2 TRBJ2-3 TRBV20-1 CSARGPLAGAGDTQYF TGCAGTGCTAGGGGGCCACTAGCGGGGGCGGGAGATACGCAGTATTTT
. . TRBJ1-1 TRBV11-1 CASSLAGAYTEAFF TGTGCCAGCAGCTTAGCTGGGGCTTACACTGAAGCTTTCTTT
. . TRBJ1-2 TRBV29-1 CSVNPGLYGYTF TGCAGCGTGAATCCGGGCCTTTATGGCTACACCTTC
. TRBD1 TRBJ2-3 TRBV28 CASSSLGTANTDTQYF TGTGCCAGCAGTTCCCTTGGGACAGCGAACACAGATACGCAGTATTTT
. TRBD2 TRBJ2-5 TRBV7-9 CASSPRGALKETQYF TGTGCCAGCAGCCCGCGGGGGGCGCTTAAAGAGACCCAGTACTTC
few . TRBJ1-5 TRBV6-5 CASSLGWSNQPQHF TGTGCCAGCAGTTTGGGTTGGAGCAATCAGCCCCAGCATTTT
few TRBD1 TRBJ2-7 TRBV5-6 CASSSPGQGTRNEQYF TGTGCCAGCAGCTCCCCGGGACAGGGAACAAGGAACGAGCAGTACTTC
. . TRBJ2-3 TRBV20-1 CSAGPGLTQYF TGCAGTGCTGGACCGGGTTTGACGCAGTATTTT
. . TRBJ2-7 TRBV27 CASSLGDAYEQYF TGTGCCAGCAGTTTAGGGGACGCCTACGAGCAGTACTTC
few . TRBJ2-3 TRBV12-3/TRBV12-4 CASVRDSSTDTQYF TGTGCCAGCGTAAGGGACTCTAGCACAGATACGCAGTATTTT
. TRBD1 TRBJ2-7 TRBV20-1 CSAREDRAYEQYF TGCAGTGCTAGAGAGGACAGGGCCTACGAGCAGTACTTC
. TRBD2 TRBJ2-5 TRBV20-1 CSVRVTFPAGESQETQYF TGCAGTGTTAGAGTAACGTTTCCAGCGGGGGAGTCGCAAGAGACCCAGTACTTC
few . TRBJ1-2 TRBV24-1 CATSAGVAPYGYTF TGTGCCACCTCAGCTGGGGTAGCCCCATATGGCTACACCTTC
. . TRBJ2-5 TRBV10-3 CAISESGNPGETQYF TGTGCCATCAGTGAGTCGGGAAACCCAGGCGAGACCCAGTACTTC
. TRBD1 TRBJ1-2 TRBV4-3 CASSPRTGGRYGYTF TGCGCCAGCAGCCCGCGGACAGGGGGGAGGTATGGCTACACCTTC
few . TRBJ1-2 TRBV16 CASSQSGGNYGYTF TGTGCCAGCAGCCAATCTGGAGGAAACTATGGCTACACCTTC
few . TRBJ2-1 TRBV24-1 CATSEGGLPSYNEQFF TGTGCCACCAGTGAGGGGGGGCTTCCTTCCTACAATGAGCAGTTCTTC
. TRBD2 TRBJ2-7 TRBV7-2 CASSLGAAGAYEQYF TGTGCCAGCAGCTTAGGTGCAGCGGGGGCCTACGAGCAGTACTTC
. . TRBJ2-5 TRBV12-3/TRBV12-4 CASRYTGDAVTQYF TGTGCCAGCAGATACACGGGGGACGCGGTGACCCAGTACTTC
. TRBD1 TRBJ1-2 TRBV9 CASSVKTGGAFGGYTF TGTGCCAGCAGCGTGAAAACAGGGGGCGCATTCGGTGGCTACACCTTC
. . TRBJ1-1 TRBV27 CARGGQDTEAFF TGTGCCAGGGGGGGGCAGGACACTGAAGCTTTCTTT
. . TRBJ1-2 TRBV7-2 CASSPRPGQQLYGYTF TGTGCCAGCAGCCCCCGTCCGGGTCAACAGCTCTATGGCTACACCTTC
. . TRBJ2-1 TRBV4-1 CASSQDQGLGDEQFF TGCGCCAGCAGCCAGGACCAGGGCCTCGGGGATGAGCAGTTCTTC
. . TRBJ1-1 TRBV29-1 CSVSRDTEAFF TGCAGCGTCAGTAGAGACACTGAAGCTTTCTTT
. TRBD1 TRBJ2-5 TRBV5-1 CASTTGAGETQYF TGCGCCAGCACTACAGGGGCTGGGGAGACCCAGTACTTC
. . TRBJ2-1 TRBV7-2 CASSLDDSRPEQFF TGTGCCAGCAGCTTAGATGACAGCAGGCCTGAGCAGTTCTTC
. . TRBJ1-2 TRBV3-1 CASSQGINNYGYTF TGTGCCAGCAGCCAAGGGATCAATAACTATGGCTACACCTTC
once . TRBJ2-3 TRBV7-2 CASSLFEIAADTQYF TGTGCCAGCAGCTTATTCGAGATAGCGGCAGATACGCAGTATTTT
few . TRBJ2-1 TRBV6-5 CASRDTSYNEQFF TGTGCCAGCCGGGACACCTCCTACAATGAGCAGTTCTTC
. . TRBJ2-7 TRBV24-1 CATQPDTAYEQYF TGTGCCACCCAACCGGACACCGCCTACGAGCAGTACTTC
few . TRBJ2-5 TRBV7-9 CASSLQGRNQETQYF TGTGCCAGCAGCTTACAGGGGCGAAACCAAGAGACCCAGTACTTC
. . TRBJ1-3 TRBV20-1 CSARQSSGNTIYF TGCAGTGCCCGACAGTCCTCTGGAAACACCATATATTTT